The clone carrying this T cell receptor beta chain has a handful of counts. Its antigen is unidentified. These data originate in a study of graft-versus-host responses after intestinal transplantation. Study in general: Once they had received anti-thymocyte globulin induction, all recipients took tacrolimus and steroids for around 3 years.

Regarding the study as a whole: Early after transplant, HvG clones declined as circulating GvH clones peaked. Analysis identified GvH clones in recipient marrow, with some appearing first in ileum or blood.

The germline V gene has CDR1 MNHNS and CDR2 SASEGT. The CDR3 is 14 amino acids. V shed 6 bases, J shed 4 bases, and the junction held 9 bases outside the gene matches. The data were produced by immunoSEQ multiplex PCR, yet TCRdb's version contains in-frame clones alone and is incomplete. The repertoire includes some 140,000 clones, around 90% of them detected once, and 0.19% sits in the top ten. The chain carries TRBV6-1 and TRBJ2-7; 7 bases fit TRBD1. Sequenced here: unstimulated CD4+ T cells sorted from spleen or lymph node cells, sampled before intestinal transplant. This TCR derives from a human donor who received an intestinal transplant. CDR3 sequence: CASRIRLQGYEQYF. DNA of the CDR3: TGTGCCAGCAGGATACGGTTACAGGGGTACGAGCAGTACTTC.